This T cell receptor (beta chain) was obtained from a study of control samples from healthy donors and cancer patients. Clones were sequenced by immunoSEQ multiplex PCR, and TCRdb holds only the in-frame ones, with some missing. Of some 190,000 clones in the sample, roughly nine tenths were seen once. The sequence was collected from a man under 40 in good health. What was sequenced was blood.

The CDR3 DNA reads as TGTGCCAGCAGCCTACGGACCGGGGGCACCGGGGAGCTGTTTTTT. Its translation: CASSLRTGGTGELFF. The V gene is TRBV7-6, the J gene TRBJ2-2; tentatively, D is TRBD2 (6 bases). The CDR3 spans 15 residues. The V end lost 5 bases, the J end lost 4 bases, and 14 bases lay between the germline ends. Germline values: CDR1 SGHVS, CDR2 FNYEAQ.